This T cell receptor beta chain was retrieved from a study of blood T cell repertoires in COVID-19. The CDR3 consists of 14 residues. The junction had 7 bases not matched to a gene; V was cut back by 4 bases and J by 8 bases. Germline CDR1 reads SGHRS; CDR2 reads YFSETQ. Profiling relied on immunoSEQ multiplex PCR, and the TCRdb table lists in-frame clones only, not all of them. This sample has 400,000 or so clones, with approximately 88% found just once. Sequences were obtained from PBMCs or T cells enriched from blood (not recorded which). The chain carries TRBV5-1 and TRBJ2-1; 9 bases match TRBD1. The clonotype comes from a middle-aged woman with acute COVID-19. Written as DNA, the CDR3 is TGCGCCAGCAGCACCCGGGACAGGGACGATGAGCAGTTCTTC. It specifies CASSTRDRDDEQFF.